The 17 T cell receptor beta chains given below trace back to one sample, sequenced in a study of blood T cell repertoires in COVID-19. The protocol was immunoSEQ multiplex PCR, while the TCRdb copy is restricted to in-frame clones and leaves out a portion. The sample lists about 300,000 clones, roughly 91% seen once, with over 1.5% in the top ten. Sequencing input: peripheral blood. All receptors come from a woman aged 25 to 39 with COVID-19, enrolled during active disease.

V and J are TRBV6-5 and TRBJ2-1, with 10 bases aligning to TRBD2. The V gene end was trimmed by 6 bases and the J gene end by 8 bases; junction bases not matched to a gene: 10. From germline, CDR1 is MNHEY and CDR2 SVGAGI. This CDR3 has 15 amino acids. The CDR3 region has the DNA TGTGCCAGCAGCAACCTAGCGGGGGCGGGGTATGAGCAGTTCTTC. Protein: CASSNLAGAGYEQFF.

The rearrangement links TRBV19 to TRBJ1-3, with 7 bases lining up with TRBD1. The trim removed 3 bases at V and 0 bases at J, leaving 5 bases unmatched. Germline values: CDR1 LNHDA, CDR2 SQIVND (reference sequence). There are 16 residues in the CDR3. The CDR3 spells CASSIRTGSSGNTIYF. The CDR3 DNA sequence: TGTGCCAGTAGTATTCGGACAGGATCCTCTGGAAACACCATATATTTT. Variable domain in full (rest from reference TRBV19 and TRBJ1-3): DGGITQSPKYLFRKEGQNVTLSCEQNLNHDAMYWYRQDPGQGLRLIYYSQIVNDFQKGDIAEGYSVSREKKESFPLTVTSAQKNPTAFYLCASSIRTGSSGNTIYFGEGSWLTVV.

V and J are TRBV11-3 and TRBJ2-2, with 8 bases matching TRBD1. The germline V gene has CDR1 SGHNT and CDR2 YENEEA. The CDR3 covers 14 residues. With 4 bases clipped from V and 3 bases from J, the junction kept 1 base outside the gene matches. The CDR3 region is CASSYRGDTGELFF. The CDR3 coding sequence is TGTGCCAGCAGCTACAGGGGGGACACCGGGGAGCTGTTTTTT.

This clone has a single count. The V gene is TRBV7-2, the J gene TRBJ2-3; 10 bases are a match to TRBD2. The CDR3 loop spans 15 amino acids. Germline V gives CDR1 SGHTA, CDR2 FQGNSA. Germline trimming cut 5 bases from V and 7 bases from J; bases unmatched to any gene: 9. The chain's CDR3 is CASSRSGGAQHTQYF. Written as DNA, the CDR3 is TGTGCCAGCAGCAGAAGCGGGGGGGCACAACATACGCAGTATTTT.

This chain links TRBV4-1 with TRBJ1-2, with TRBD1 identical over 7 bases. Trimming took 1 base from V and 4 from J; bases not matched to a gene: 6. CDR3 length: 15 residues. The germline V gene has CDR1 MGHRA and CDR2 YSYEKL. CDR3 sequence reads: CASSQAGTAIYGYTF. CDR3 coding DNA: TGCGCCAGCAGCCAAGCCGGGACAGCAATCTATGGCTACACCTTC.

In DNA form, the CDR3 reads TGCGCCAGCAGCCAAGAAGCCCAAAAGGGGGACATTCAGTACTTC. Its translation: CASSQEAQKGDIQYF. The rearrangement links TRBV4-1 to TRBJ2-4, with a weak D call TRBD1 (6 bases). Per the germline V gene, CDR1 is MGHRA and CDR2 is YSYEKL. Trimming took 0 bases from V and 8 from J, leaving 14 bases between them. CDR3 length equals 15 residues.

CDR3 protein: CASTPVKTGGGRYGYTF. Written as DNA, the CDR3 is TGTGCCAGCACTCCGGTGAAGACAGGGGGAGGCCGGTATGGCTACACCTTC. This chain uses TRBV2 with TRBJ1-2; the match to TRBD1 covers 9 bases. This CDR3 contains 17 residues. From germline, CDR1 is SNHLY and CDR2 FYNNEI. Germline trimming cut 7 bases from V and 5 bases from J; bases unmatched to any gene: 17.

The CDR3 protein is CAWIRGADTTGELFF. The CDR3 region has the DNA TGTGCCTGGATTCGGGGGGCCGATACCACCGGGGAGCTGTTTTTT. This chain links TRBV30 with TRBJ2-2, with D perhaps matching TRBD2 (7 bases). The CDR3 extends over 15 amino acids. The germline V and J ends were trimmed by 4 bases and 4 bases, with 16 bases remaining between them. CDR1 GTSNPN and CDR2 SVGIG come from the germline V gene (reference sequence).

On this clone itself: Other DNA sequences from this sample encode an identical CDR3 as well. V gene TRBV6-1 combines with J gene TRBJ2-1; possible D gene TRBD2, 6 bases. The CDR3 is 14 amino acids. V gave up 0 bases and J gave up 4 bases, with 7 bases separating them. CDR1 MNHNS and CDR2 SASEGT come from the germline V gene. The CDR3 sequence: CASSEAGGYNEQFF. In DNA, the CDR3 is TGTGCCAGCAGTGAAGCAGGAGGGTACAATGAGCAGTTCTTC.

V and J are TRBV7-6 and TRBJ1-4; no firm D call. CDR3 length: 18 residues. CDR1 SGHVS and CDR2 FNYEAQ come from the germline V gene. Trimming shortened V by 2 bases and J by 10 bases, and 26 bases separated the two germline ends. This CDR3 is CASSLFGSSGGSGGKLFF. In nucleotides, the CDR3 is TGTGCCAGCAGCTTATTCGGATCCTCCGGTGGGAGCGGTGGAAAACTGTTTTTT.

The rearrangement joins TRBV5-1 to TRBJ2-5, with D possibly being TRBD1 (5 bases). The germline V and J ends were trimmed by 4 bases and 3 bases, with 19 bases remaining between them. CDR3 length: 16 residues. CDR1 SGHRS and CDR2 YFSETQ come from the germline V gene. The CDR3, as DNA: TGCGCCAGCAGCAATGCCCCTTCTACAGGTGAAGAGACCCAGTACTTC. Its protein product is CASSNAPSTGEETQYF.

The chain is built from TRBV5-6 and TRBJ2-7, with D possibly being TRBD1 (5 bases). Germline V lookup: CDR1 SGHDT, CDR2 YYEEEE. V dropped 2 bases and J dropped 2 bases, with 8 bases sitting between them. The CDR3 extends over 13 amino acids. In nucleotides, the CDR3 is TGTGCCAGCAGCTTTACCAGGGCCTACGAGCAGTACGTC. Translated, it gives CASSFTRAYEQYV.

The CDR3 protein is CASSPRDRQETQYF. The DNA of the CDR3 is TGTGCCAGCAGCCCGCGGGACAGACAAGAGACCCAGTACTTC. The V and J genes are TRBV7-3 and TRBJ2-5; TRBD1 is a possible D gene (7 bases). The germline V and J ends were trimmed by 5 bases and 2 bases, with 12 bases remaining between them. CDR3 length: 14 residues. CDR1 and CDR2 from the germline V gene are SGHTA and FQGTGA. The entire variable domain, with the rest obtained from reference TRBV7-3 and TRBJ2-5, is as follows: GAGVSQTPSNKVTEKGKYVELRCDPISGHTALYWYRQSLGQGPEFLIYFQGTGAADDSGLPNDRFFAVRPEGSVSTLKIQRTERGDSAVYLCASSPRDRQETQYFGPGTRLLVL.

This sequence joins TRBV30 and TRBJ2-3; 10 bases align to TRBD2. From germline, CDR1 is GTSNPN and CDR2 SVGIG (reference sequence). The CDR3 covers 15 residues. Trimming took 5 bases from V and 2 from J; bases not matched to a gene: 7. The CDR3 sequence: CAWAGLAENTDTQYF. The CDR3 DNA sequence: TGTGCCTGGGCCGGACTAGCGGAGAACACAGATACGCAGTATTTT.

The V and J genes are TRBV2 and TRBJ2-5; TRBD2 might be the D (7 bases). There are 14 residues in the CDR3. V lost 2 bases and J 5 bases, leaving 12 bases between the germline ends. Germline V CDR1 and CDR2: SNHLY, FYNNEI. CDR3 DNA sequence: TGTGCCAGCAGTGAATTGCGCGGGGGCGAGACCCAGTACTTC. It specifies CASSELRGGETQYF. Based on the CDR3 plus reference TRBV2 and TRBJ2-5, the full variable domain is EPEVTQTPSHQVTQMGQEVILRCVPISNHLYFYWYRQILGQKVEFLVSFYNNEISEKSEIFDDQFSVERPDGSNFTLKIRSTKLEDSAMYFCASSELRGGETQYFGPGTRLLVL.

The chain couples TRBV3-1 (or the pseudogene TRBV3-2) to TRBJ2-5; TRBD2 might be the D (5 bases). Trimming pared 4 bases from V and 7 bases from J, leaving 16 bases between. Germline-derived CDR1 and CDR2 are LGHDT and YNNKEL (reference sequence). The CDR3 has 14 residues. The CDR3 region is CASSLRTLSWTQYF. The CDR3 bases are TGTGCCAGCAGCCTAAGGACTCTTTCCTGGACCCAGTACTTC.

V usage is TRBV11-3 and J usage is TRBJ2-3; 7 bases fit TRBD2. J gave up 4 bases and V 5 bases, and 15 bases lay outside the gene matches. The germline V gene encodes CDR1 SGHNT and CDR2 YENEEA. The CDR3 contains 17 residues. CDR3 sequence reads: CASSSTGTIKKSDTQYF. The CDR3 coding sequence is TGTGCCAGCAGCAGTACCGGGACTATAAAAAAATCAGATACGCAGTATTTT.